Listed below are T cell receptor beta chains from one sample, sequenced in a study of preoperative IRX-2 immunotherapy in early breast cancer. The table came from immunoSEQ multiplex PCR; TCRdb's copy has only in-frame clones and leaves some out. This table holds 40,000 to 50,000 clones, around 77% found once. The sample consisted of tumor tissue, taken after IRX-2 immunotherapy. The receptors shown here come from a human donor with breast cancer. CDR3s include the opening cysteine and the closing phenylalanine or tryptophan. A D gene is named only where the DNA matches it firmly. The size of a clone is reported for some rows only, either as once, few or many, or as a class for expanded clones.

cdr3_aa	cdr3_nt	d_call	clone_size	v_call	j_call
CASSLGGIEEKLFF	TGCGCCAGCAGCTTGGGGGGGATAGAAGAAAAACTGTTTTTT	NA	NA	TRBV5-1	TRBJ1-4
CASSIPGQIYEQYF	TGTGCCAGTAGTATACCGGGACAGATCTACGAGCAGTACTTC	TRBD1	NA	TRBV19	TRBJ2-7
CSASPGQATYEQYF	TGCAGCGCTTCGCCGGGACAGGCAACCTACGAGCAGTACTTC	TRBD1	few	TRBV29-1	TRBJ2-7
CASSLRGAQETQYF	TGTGCCAGCAGCTTACGGGGGGCTCAAGAGACCCAGTACTTC	NA	NA	TRBV11-3	TRBJ2-5
CASSQYQGNNQPQHF	TGCGCCAGCAGCCAGTACCAGGGGAACAATCAGCCCCAGCATTTT	NA	NA	TRBV23-1	TRBJ1-5
CASSRVREKLFF	TGTGCCAGTAGTAGAGTTCGTGAAAAACTGTTTTTT	NA	NA	TRBV19	TRBJ1-4
CSVQGQSSTIYF	TGCAGCGTTCAAGGGCAGTCAAGCACCATATATTTT	NA	NA	TRBV29-1	TRBJ1-3
CASSPGQVGDTIYF	TGTGCCAGCTCACCGGGACAGGTGGGAGACACCATATATTTT	TRBD1	NA	TRBV18	TRBJ1-3
CASSQKDQRQSSYNEQFF	TGCGCCAGCAGTCAAAAGGACCAGCGCCAGAGCTCCTACAATGAGCAGTTCTTC	NA	NA	TRBV23-1	TRBJ2-1
CASSMTSGGLSSYNEQFF	TGCGCCAGCAGCATGACTAGCGGGGGGCTAAGCTCCTACAATGAGCAGTTCTTC	TRBD2	medium-sized	TRBV5-1	TRBJ2-1
CASSLDQSGSGNTGELFF	TGTGCCAGCAGCTTAGATCAGTCGGGGAGCGGGAACACCGGGGAGCTGTTTTTT	NA	NA	TRBV7-1	TRBJ2-2
CAWNVGRDEQYF	TGTGCCTGGAATGTGGGGCGGGACGAGCAGTACTTC	NA	NA	TRBV30	TRBJ2-7
CASSGSESGGYTF	TGTGCCAGCAGTGGGTCGGAGAGCGGTGGCTACACCTTC	NA	NA	TRBV6-8	TRBJ1-2
CASSWTGGLGQPQHF	TGTGCCAGCTCATGGACAGGGGGCTTGGGTCAGCCCCAGCATTTT	TRBD1	medium-sized	TRBV6-8	TRBJ1-5
CASSPRGGAEDGYTF	TGTGCCAGCTCCCCAAGGGGGGGGGCAGAAGATGGCTACACCTTC	NA	NA	TRBV18	TRBJ1-2
CAVREDSNQPQHF	TGCGCCGTACGAGAAGATAGCAATCAGCCCCAGCATTTT	NA	NA	TRBV10-2	TRBJ1-5
CASSIGRAISGDTQYF	TGTGCCAGTAGTATTGGCAGGGCTATCTCTGGAGATACGCAGTATTTT	NA	NA	TRBV19	TRBJ2-3
CASSFAGLLYGYTF	TGTGCCAGCAGCTTCGCGGGGCTTTTGTATGGCTACACCTTC	NA	NA	TRBV28	TRBJ1-2
CASSLWTGNYEQYF	TGCGCCAGCAGCTTGTGGACAGGGAACTACGAGCAGTACTTC	TRBD1	NA	TRBV5-1	TRBJ2-7
CASNGLAGREETQYF	TGTGCCAGCAATGGACTAGCGGGCCGAGAAGAGACCCAGTACTTC	TRBD2	NA	TRBV25-1	TRBJ2-5
CASSLYRVSLTGYTF	TGTGCCAGCAGTCTCTACAGGGTATCTCTGACCGGCTACACCTTC	NA	NA	TRBV6-8	TRBJ1-2
CASSSGVAYGTDTQYF	TGTGCCAGCAGCAGTGGTGTGGCGTACGGCACAGATACGCAGTATTTT	NA	NA	TRBV11-3	TRBJ2-3
CASRWGSSGANVLTF	TGTGCCAGCAGGTGGGGGAGCTCTGGGGCCAACGTCCTGACTTTC	NA	NA	TRBV11-3	TRBJ2-6
CASGFTGASSYEQYF	TGTGCCAGCGGATTCACAGGGGCCAGCTCCTACGAGCAGTACTTC	TRBD1	NA	TRBV28	TRBJ2-7
CASSYSGIGISPLHF	TGTGCCAGCAGTTACTCTGGGATAGGGATTTCACCCCTCCACTTT	NA	NA	TRBV6-8	TRBJ1-6
CTSSLGTISYNEQFF	TGTACCAGCAGCTTAGGGACTATCTCCTACAATGAGCAGTTCTTC	TRBD2	NA	TRBV7-1	TRBJ2-1
CASDRDRQTAFF	TGTGCCAGCGACCGGGACAGACAGACGGCTTTCTTT	TRBD1	NA	TRBV6-8	TRBJ1-1
CASIGGPTYEQYF	TGCGCCAGCATCGGGGGGCCTACCTACGAGCAGTACTTC	NA	NA	TRBV10-2	TRBJ2-7
CATTDRVNEQYF	TGTGCCACCACGGACAGGGTCAACGAGCAGTACTTC	TRBD1	NA	TRBV19	TRBJ2-7
CATEWVGNTEAFF	TGTGCCACCGAGTGGGTGGGGAACACTGAAGCTTTCTTT	NA	NA	TRBV28	TRBJ1-1
CATSHYGQYSNQPQHF	TGTGCCACCAGCCACTATGGACAGTATAGCAATCAGCCCCAGCATTTT	NA	NA	TRBV15	TRBJ1-5
CASSLVSGGYNEQFF	TGCGCCAGCAGCTTGGTATCCGGGGGGTACAATGAGCAGTTCTTC	TRBD2	once	TRBV5-1	TRBJ2-1
CASKTGVTETQYF	TGTGCCAGCAAGACGGGAGTGACAGAGACCCAGTACTTC	NA	NA	TRBV6-8	TRBJ2-5
CASSEPGVQAAFF	TGTGCCAGCAGTGAACCAGGGGTTCAGGCAGCTTTCTTT	NA	NA	TRBV25-1	TRBJ1-1
CASSLGGQGYNEQFF	TGCGCCAGCAGCTTGGGGGGACAGGGATACAATGAGCAGTTCTTC	TRBD1	few	TRBV5-1	TRBJ2-1
CAISVGTVNTEAFF	TGTGCCATCAGTGTTGGGACGGTGAACACTGAAGCTTTCTTT	NA	NA	TRBV6-8	TRBJ1-1
CASSRTSGWRETQYF	TGTGCCAGCTCACGGACTAGCGGGTGGCGAGAGACCCAGTACTTC	TRBD2	NA	TRBV18	TRBJ2-5
CASSMVAGGLSEQYF	TGTGCCAGCAGTATGGTGGCGGGGGGTCTCTCAGAGCAGTACTTC	TRBD2	NA	TRBV6-8	TRBJ2-7
CASSVHRDRATQPQHF	TGTGCCAGCAGTGTCCATAGGGACAGGGCGACTCAGCCCCAGCATTTT	TRBD1	NA	TRBV6-8	TRBJ1-5
CASTPRQVHSYGYTF	TGTGCCAGCACTCCCCGACAGGTTCACTCCTATGGCTACACCTTC	NA	NA	TRBV6-7	TRBJ1-2
CASSMGDSTTTDTQYF	TGCGCCAGCAGCATGGGGGACAGCACAACCACAGATACGCAGTATTTT	TRBD1	NA	TRBV5-1	TRBJ2-3